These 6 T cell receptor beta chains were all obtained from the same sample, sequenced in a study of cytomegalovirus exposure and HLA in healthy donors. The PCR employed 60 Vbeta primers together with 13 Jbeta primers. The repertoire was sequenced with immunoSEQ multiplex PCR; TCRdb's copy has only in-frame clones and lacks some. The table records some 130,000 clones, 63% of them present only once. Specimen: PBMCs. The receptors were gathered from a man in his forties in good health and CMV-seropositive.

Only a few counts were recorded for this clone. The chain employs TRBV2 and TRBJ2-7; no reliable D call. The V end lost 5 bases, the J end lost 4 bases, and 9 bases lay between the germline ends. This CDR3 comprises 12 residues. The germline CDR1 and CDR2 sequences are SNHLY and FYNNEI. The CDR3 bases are TGTGCCAGCAGTCAAAGCCGGTACGAGCAGTACTTC. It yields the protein CASSQSRYEQYF.

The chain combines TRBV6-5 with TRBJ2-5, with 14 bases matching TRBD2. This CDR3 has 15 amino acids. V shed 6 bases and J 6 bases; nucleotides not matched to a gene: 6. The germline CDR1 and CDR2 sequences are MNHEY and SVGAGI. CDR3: CASSRLAGGLKTQYF. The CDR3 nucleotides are TGTGCCAGCAGCAGACTAGCGGGAGGGTTAAAGACCCAGTACTTC.

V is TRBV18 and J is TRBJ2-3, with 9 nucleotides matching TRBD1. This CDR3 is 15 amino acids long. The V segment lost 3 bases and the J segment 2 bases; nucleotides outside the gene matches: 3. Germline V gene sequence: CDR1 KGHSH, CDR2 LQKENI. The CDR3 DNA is TGTGCCAGCTCACCCGGGACAGGGAACACAGATACGCAGTATTTT. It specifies CASSPGTGNTDTQYF.

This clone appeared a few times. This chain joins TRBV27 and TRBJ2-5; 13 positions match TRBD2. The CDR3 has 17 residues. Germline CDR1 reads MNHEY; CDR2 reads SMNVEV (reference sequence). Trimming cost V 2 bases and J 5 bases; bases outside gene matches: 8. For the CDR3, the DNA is TGTGCCAGCAGTTTAGAAGGACTAGCGGGAGCTGTTGAGACCCAGTACTTC. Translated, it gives CASSLEGLAGAVETQYF.

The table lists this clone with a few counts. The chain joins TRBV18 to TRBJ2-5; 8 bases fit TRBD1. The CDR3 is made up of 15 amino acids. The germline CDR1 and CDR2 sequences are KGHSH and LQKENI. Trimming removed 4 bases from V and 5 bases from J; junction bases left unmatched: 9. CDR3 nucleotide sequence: TGTGCCAGCTCACTTGCGACAGGGGTACGGGAGACCCAGTACTTC. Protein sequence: CASSLATGVRETQYF.

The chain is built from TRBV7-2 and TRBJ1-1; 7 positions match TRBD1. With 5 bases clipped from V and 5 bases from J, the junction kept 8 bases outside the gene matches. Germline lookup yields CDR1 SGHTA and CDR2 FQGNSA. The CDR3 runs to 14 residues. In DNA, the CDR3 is TGTGCCAGCAGCAAACCGGGACAGCCGACTGAAGCTTTCTTT. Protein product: CASSKPGQPTEAFF. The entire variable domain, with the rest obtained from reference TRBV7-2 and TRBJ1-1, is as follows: GAGVSQSPSNKVTEKGKDVELRCDPISGHTALYWYRQSLGQGLEFLIYFQGNSAPDKSGLPSDRFSAERTGGSVSTLTIQRTQQEDSAVYLCASSKPGQPTEAFFGQGTRLTVV.